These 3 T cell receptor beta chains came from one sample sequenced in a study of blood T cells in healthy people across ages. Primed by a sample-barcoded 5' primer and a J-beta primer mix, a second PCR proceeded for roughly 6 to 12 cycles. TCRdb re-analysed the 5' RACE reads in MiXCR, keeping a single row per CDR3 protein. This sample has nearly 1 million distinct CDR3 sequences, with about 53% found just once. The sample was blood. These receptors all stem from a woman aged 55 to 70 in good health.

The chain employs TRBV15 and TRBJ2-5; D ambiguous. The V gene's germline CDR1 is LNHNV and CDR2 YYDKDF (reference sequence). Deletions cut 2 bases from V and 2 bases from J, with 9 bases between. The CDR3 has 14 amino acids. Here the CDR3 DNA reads TGTGCCACCAGCAGAATCCGGTGGCAAGAGACCCAGTACTTC. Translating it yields CATSRIRWQETQYF. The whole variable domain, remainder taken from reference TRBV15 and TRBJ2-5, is DAMVIQNPRYQVTQFGKPVTLSCSQTLNHNVMYWYQQKSSQAPKLLFHYYDKDFNNEADTPDNFQSRRPNTSFCFLDIRSPGLGDTAMYLCATSRIRWQETQYFGPGTRLLVL.

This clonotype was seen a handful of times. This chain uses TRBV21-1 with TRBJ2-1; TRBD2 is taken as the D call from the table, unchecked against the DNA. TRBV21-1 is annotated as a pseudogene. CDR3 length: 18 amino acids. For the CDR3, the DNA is TGTGCCAGCAGCCGCCGAATTACCGGGACTAGCGGCTACAATGAGCAGTTCTTC. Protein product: CASSRRITGTSGYNEQFF.

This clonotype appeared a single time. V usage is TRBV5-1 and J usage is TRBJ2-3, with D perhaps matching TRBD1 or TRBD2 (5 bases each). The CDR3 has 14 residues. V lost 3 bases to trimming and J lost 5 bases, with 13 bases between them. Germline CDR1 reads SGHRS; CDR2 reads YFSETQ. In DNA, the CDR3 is TGCGCCAGCAGCTGGACACTAGGAGGAGATACGCAGTATTTT. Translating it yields CASSWTLGGDTQYF.